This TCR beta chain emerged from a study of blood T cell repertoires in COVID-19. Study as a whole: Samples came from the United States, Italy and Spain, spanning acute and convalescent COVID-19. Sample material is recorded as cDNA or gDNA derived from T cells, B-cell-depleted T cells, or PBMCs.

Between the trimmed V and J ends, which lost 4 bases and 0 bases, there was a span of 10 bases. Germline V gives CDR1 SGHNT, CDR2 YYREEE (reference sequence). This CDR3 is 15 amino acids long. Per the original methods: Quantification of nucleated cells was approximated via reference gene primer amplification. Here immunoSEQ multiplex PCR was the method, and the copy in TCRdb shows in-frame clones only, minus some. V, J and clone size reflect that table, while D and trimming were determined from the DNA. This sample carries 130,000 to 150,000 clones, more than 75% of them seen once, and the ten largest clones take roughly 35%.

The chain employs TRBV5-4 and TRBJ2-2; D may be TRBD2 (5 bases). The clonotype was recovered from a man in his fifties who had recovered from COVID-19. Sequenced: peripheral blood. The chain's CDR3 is CASSPGNANTGELFF. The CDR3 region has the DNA TGTGCCAGCAGCCCGGGAAACGCGAACACCGGGGAGCTGTTTTTT.